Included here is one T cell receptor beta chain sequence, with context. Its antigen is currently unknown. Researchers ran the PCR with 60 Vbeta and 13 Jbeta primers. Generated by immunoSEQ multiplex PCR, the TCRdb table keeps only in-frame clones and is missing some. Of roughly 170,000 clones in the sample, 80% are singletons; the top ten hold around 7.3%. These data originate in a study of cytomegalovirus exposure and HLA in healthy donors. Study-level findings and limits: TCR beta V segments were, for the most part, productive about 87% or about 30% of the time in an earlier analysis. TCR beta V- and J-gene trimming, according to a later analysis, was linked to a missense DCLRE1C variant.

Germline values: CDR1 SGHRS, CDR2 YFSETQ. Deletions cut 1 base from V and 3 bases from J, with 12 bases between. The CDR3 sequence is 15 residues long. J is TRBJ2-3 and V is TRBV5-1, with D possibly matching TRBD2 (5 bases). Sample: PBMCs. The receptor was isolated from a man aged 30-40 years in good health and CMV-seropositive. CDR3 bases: TGCGCCAGCAGCTTGATGAGGCCGGGGACAGATACGCAGTATTTT. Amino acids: CASSLMRPGTDTQYF. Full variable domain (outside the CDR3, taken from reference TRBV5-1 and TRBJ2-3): KAGVTQTPRYLIKTRGQQVTLSCSPISGHRSVSWYQQTPGQGLQFLFEYFSETQRNKGNFPGRFSGRQFSNSRSEMNVSTLELGDSALYLCASSLMRPGTDTQYFGPGTRLTVL.